This T cell receptor beta chain derives from a study of neurological immune-mediated disorders. In its sample, this clonotype was seen many times. Its specificity is unknown. Synthesis of cDNA was carried out by template-switch 5'RACE. The reaction used 10-nucleotide random UMIs. TCRdb re-derived calls from the 5' RACE reads in MiXCR, one entry per CDR3 protein. The sample consists of 55,000 to 70,000 distinct CDR3 sequences, less than 6% of them appearing once. V was shortened by 5 bases and J by 8 bases, with 11 bases between the two germline ends. From germline, CDR1 is SGHTA and CDR2 FQGNSA. The length of the CDR3 is 12 residues. Findings and caveats of the study: There was no clinical or MRI feature that was associated with the multiple sclerosis repertoire cluster.

The V gene is TRBV7-2, the J gene TRBJ2-3; D is uncertain. The sequence came from a woman aged 45 to 65 with multiple sclerosis. The sample comprised PBMCs. CDR3 DNA: TGTGCCAGCAGCCCAAACCGGGTTACGCAGTATTTT. This sequence encodes CASSPNRVTQYF.